This T cell receptor (beta chain) was sequenced during a study of cytomegalovirus exposure and HLA in healthy donors. The CDR3 has 13 residues. The V gene lost 5 bases and the J gene lost 1 base, with 6 bases spanning the gap. CDR1 SGHNT and CDR2 YYREEE come from the germline V gene (reference sequence). The PCR used 60 Vbeta and 13 Jbeta primers. Profiling relied on immunoSEQ multiplex PCR, and the TCRdb table lists in-frame clones only, not all of them. The table has 100,000 to 150,000 clones, 83% seen once; the top ten hold approximately 3.8%. The clonotype was recovered from a woman aged 35 to 49 in good health and CMV-seropositive. The rearrangement links TRBV5-4 to TRBJ1-4; no firm D call. Input material: PBMCs. In DNA form, the CDR3 reads TGTGCCAGCAGTCGAGGAACTAATGAAAAACTGTTTTTT. Its translation is CASSRGTNEKLFF.